The next 17 T cell receptor beta chains were all read from a single sample in a study of T-cell memory formation after mild COVID-19. TCRdb reanalysed the 5' RACE reads using MiXCR and keeps one entry per CDR3 protein. The data hold 350,000 to 500,000 distinct CDR3 sequences, with about a quarter observed a single time. Sequencing was carried out using PBMCs or a T cell subset sorted from them (not recorded which). Every receptor here comes from an adult woman who had mild COVID-19 (a few samples of this study predate the infection). Cell type and time point are not known.

Written as DNA, the CDR3 is TGTGCCAGCAGCTTTGGGGCGGGTAACACTGAAGCTTTCTTT. Translating gives CASSFGAGNTEAFF. The gene calls are TRBV7-9 and TRBJ1-1; possibly TRBD1 for D (5 bases). The CDR3 has 14 residues. Germline assignment: CDR1 SEHNR and CDR2 FQNEAQ (reference sequence). The V and J ends lost 3 bases and 2 bases respectively, with 10 bases between them.

This clonotype has a handful of counts. V usage is TRBV7-2 and J usage is TRBJ1-4; unclear D gene. Per germline, CDR1 SGHTA and CDR2 FQGNSA. Trimming stripped 5 bases from V and 0 bases from J, with 7 bases between. The CDR3 contains 14 residues. The CDR3 DNA follows: TGTGCCAGCAGCAACAGAACAACTAATGAAAAACTGTTTTTT. Amino acids: CASSNRTTNEKLFF.

This clonotype was seen more than once but under ten times. The gene calls are TRBV12-3 or TRBV12-4 and TRBJ2-3; possible D gene TRBD2, 6 bases. The CDR3 has 17 amino acids. Deletions cut 6 bases from V and 1 base from J, with 20 bases between. The CDR3 region has the DNA TGTGCCAGCAGGAACCCAGGCGGGGATTCTCGCACAGATACGCAGTATTTT. Amino acid sequence: CASRNPGGDSRTDTQYF.

This clonotype was seen a handful of times. The chain uses TRBV7-2 and TRBJ2-1; 8 bases are shared with TRBD2. The CDR3 is made up of 14 amino acids. Per the germline V gene, CDR1 is SGHTA and CDR2 is FQGNSA. Unmatched junction bases numbered 16, after V lost 5 bases and J lost 16 bases. CDR3 nucleotide sequence: TGTGCCAGCAGCCCCCTATCTAGCGGGTCACGAGCATTCTTC. Amino acids: CASSPLSSGSRAFF.

The chain carries TRBV14 and TRBJ1-1; TRBD1 might be the D (6 bases). The germline V gene encodes CDR1 SGHDN and CDR2 FVKESK. The CDR3 has 12 residues. V was cut by 4 bases and J by 11 bases, with 14 bases left in between. Here the CDR3 reads CASSPEGVFAFF. CDR3 DNA: TGTGCCAGCAGCCCCGAGGGGGTATTCGCTTTCTTT.

This clonotype was counted ten times or more. This chain joins TRBV25-1 and TRBJ2-2, with 7 bases aligning to TRBD1. V gave up 3 bases and J gave up 0 bases; unmatched junction bases: 19. Germline V gives CDR1 MGHDK, CDR2 SYGVNS. The CDR3 runs to 21 residues. CDR3 protein: CASSDLRSGVLQGTNTGELFF. The CDR3 region has the DNA TGTGCCAGCAGTGACCTTCGGTCCGGGGTCCTACAGGGGACGAACACCGGGGAGCTGTTTTTT.

V gene TRBV3-1 combines with J gene TRBJ2-5; tentative D call: TRBD2 (7 bases). This CDR3 spans 15 amino acids. V was pared by 0 bases and J by 4 bases, with 12 bases between. Germline CDR1 is LGHDT and CDR2 is YNNKEL (reference sequence). The CDR3 nucleotides read TGTGCCAGCAGCCAAGACGCGGGGGCCGGAGAGACCCAGTACTTC. Its translation is CASSQDAGAGETQYF.

The chain has TRBV19 and TRBJ2-7; no firm D call. V lost 1 base to trimming and J lost 7 bases, with 14 bases between them. The CDR3 is 14 amino acids. Germline V lookup: CDR1 LNHDA, CDR2 SQIVND (reference sequence). Here the CDR3 DNA reads TGTGCCAGTAGTATAGCAAACAGTCGAATGGAGCAGTACTTC. Encoded protein: CASSIANSRMEQYF.

This clonotype occurred a few times. The rearrangement uses TRBV10-3 and TRBJ2-3, with TRBD2 matching 13 bases. CDR1 ENHRY and CDR2 SYGVKD come from the germline V gene. Losses at the gene ends were 0 bases for V and 4 bases for J; bases not matched to a gene: 7. This CDR3 contains 18 residues. CDR3 loop: CAISESRTSGSFADTQYF. The CDR3 coding sequence is TGTGCCATCAGTGAGTCGCGGACTAGCGGGAGCTTCGCAGATACGCAGTATTTT.

The rearrangement links TRBV6-2 or TRBV6-3 to TRBJ1-2; D may be TRBD1 (5 bases). Looked up from germline, CDR1 is MNHEY and CDR2 is SVGEGT. Trimming left V 0 bases short and J 4 bases short, with 12 bases between. The CDR3 sequence is 15 residues long. The CDR3, as DNA: TGTGCCAGCAGTTACTCTTCAGGGAATCTCTATGGCTACACCTTC. It codes for CASSYSSGNLYGYTF.

This sequence joins TRBV29-1 and TRBJ1-1; perhaps TRBD1 as D (6 bases). CDR3 length: 13 residues. Germline CDR1 reads SQVTM; CDR2 reads ANQGSEA. As DNA, the CDR3 is TGCAGTTACCTCAGGGGCCCGAACACTGAAGCTTTCTTT. Translation: CSYLRGPNTEAFF.

The chain links TRBV4-1 to TRBJ2-7, with a weak D call TRBD2 (6 bases). The ends were cut back, 4 bases at V and 2 bases at J, with 15 bases in the middle. This CDR3 has 15 residues. The V gene's germline CDR1 is MGHRA and CDR2 YSYEKL. CDR3 sequence: CASSRRWGEPYEQYF. CDR3 sequence (DNA): TGCGCCAGCAGCCGACGGTGGGGGGAGCCCTACGAGCAGTACTTC.

This clonotype was observed a handful of times. V and J are TRBV7-6 and TRBJ2-5; D might be TRBD1 or TRBD2, each matching 5 bases. The germline CDR1 and CDR2 sequences are SGHVS and FNYEAQ. Trimming stripped 5 bases from V and 5 bases from J, with 15 bases between. The length of the CDR3 is 14 residues. CDR3 sequence reads: CASSPEGNWETQYF. The CDR3, as DNA: TGTGCCAGCAGCCCTGAGGGGAATTGGGAGACCCAGTACTTC. The complete variable domain, with remaining parts taken from reference TRBV7-6 and TRBJ2-5, reads GAGVSQSPRYKVTKRGQDVALRCDPISGHVSLYWYRQALGQGPEFLTYFNYEAQQDKSGLPNDRFSAERPEGSISTLTIQRTEQRDSAMYRCASSPEGNWETQYFGPGTRLLVL.

V and J are TRBV3-1 and TRBJ2-3; the match to TRBD2 covers 7 bases. Trimming took 0 bases from V and 6 from J; bases not matched to a gene: 12. The CDR3 extends over 17 amino acids. CDR1 and CDR2 from the germline V gene are LGHDT and YNNKEL (reference sequence). The CDR3, as DNA: TGTGCCAGCAGCCAAGATCCCAGCGGTGTGGGAGGGGATACGCAGTATTTT. This codes for CASSQDPSGVGGDTQYF.

This clonotype was observed a handful of times. The chain joins TRBV6-5 to TRBJ1-2; a weak D match, TRBD1 (5 bases). V lost 6 bases and J 4 bases, leaving 12 bases between the germline ends. The CDR3 is made up of 13 amino acids. Germline CDR1 is MNHEY and CDR2 is SVGAGI. The CDR3, as DNA: TGTGCCAGCAGGGCAGGGATTCCCTATGGCTACACCTTC. Translating gives CASRAGIPYGYTF.

This clonotype was detected a few times. The rearrangement joins TRBV7-7 to TRBJ2-5; D gene ambiguous. The germline gives CDR1 SSHAT, CDR2 FNYEAQ (reference sequence). V gave up 4 bases and J gave up 6 bases, with 15 bases separating them. This CDR3 has 14 residues. DNA for the CDR3: TGTGCCAGCAGCTCAAACCCTGCAGAGAAGACCCAGTACTTC. It encodes CASSSNPAEKTQYF.

V usage is TRBV20-1 and J usage is TRBJ2-1, with 12 positions matching TRBD2. Germline V gene data show CDR1 as DFQATT and CDR2 as SNEGSKA (reference sequence). The CDR3 is made up of 20 amino acids. The ends lost 6 bases at V and 1 base at J; junction bases unmatched: 19. DNA of the CDR3: TGCAGTGCCACGAGTGGGGACCAGACTAGCGGGAGAGCGTCCTACAATGAGCAGTTCTTC. Its translation is CSATSGDQTSGRASYNEQFF.